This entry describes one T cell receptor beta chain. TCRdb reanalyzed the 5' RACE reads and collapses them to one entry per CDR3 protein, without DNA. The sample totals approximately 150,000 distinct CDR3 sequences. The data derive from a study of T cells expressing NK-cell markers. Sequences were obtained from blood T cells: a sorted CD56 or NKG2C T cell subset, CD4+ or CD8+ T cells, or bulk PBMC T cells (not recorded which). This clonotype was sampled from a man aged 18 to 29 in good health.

The CDR3 loop is CSVQPWDHYNTGELFF. The chain recombines TRBV29-1 with TRBJ2-2; TCRdb designates TRBD1, a call that cannot be tested without DNA. CDR3 length: 16 amino acids. Germline assignment: CDR1 SQVTM and CDR2 ANQGSEA.